Following are 32 T cell receptor beta chains from one sample sequenced in a study of shared clonotypes between healthy human individuals. Measured with immunoSEQ multiplex PCR; TCRdb has only the in-frame clones, and not every one. The table shows some 2.1 million clones, with around 96% occurring only once. As defined, naive CD8 cells were CD45RO-negative and positively selected for CCR7, with terminally differentiated effector memory CD45RA+ cells excluded. Input material: naive CD8+ T cells sorted from blood. The receptors originated from a man younger than 30 in good health.

V gene TRBV11-1 combines with J gene TRBJ2-7; no reliable D call. CDR3 length: 13 amino acids. V lost 1 base and J 0 bases, leaving 4 bases between the germline ends. Germline CDR1 reads SGHAT; CDR2 reads FQDESV (reference sequence). CDR3 coding DNA: TGTGCCAGCAGCTTAGTGGTCTCCTACGAGCAGTACTTC. Protein: CASSLVVSYEQYF.

The J gene is TRBJ2-3, the V gene TRBV7-2; D is possibly TRBD2 (6 bases). The CDR3 length is 14 residues. Germline CDR1 and CDR2: SGHTA and FQGNSA. Trimming took 1 base from V and 9 from J, leaving 14 bases between them. The CDR3 here is CASSLVPSLATQYF. In DNA, the CDR3 is TGTGCCAGCAGCTTAGTCCCAAGTCTAGCGACGCAGTATTTT.

The chain employs TRBV11-2 and TRBJ2-1; 11 bases align to TRBD2. The V gene end was trimmed by 1 base and the J gene end by 12 bases; junction bases not matched to a gene: 8. The CDR3 is 15 amino acids. Per germline, CDR1 SGHAT and CDR2 FQNNGV. The CDR3: CASSLGLAGIMGQFF. The CDR3 nucleotides read TGTGCCAGCAGCTTAGGACTAGCGGGGATTATGGGGCAGTTCTTC.

The genes are TRBV19 and TRBJ1-2, with TRBD1 matching 7 bases. Losses at the gene ends were 4 bases for V and 5 bases for J; bases not matched to a gene: 19. In germline, CDR1 is LNHDA, CDR2 SQIVND (reference sequence). The CDR3 runs 18 residues. CDR3 sequence: CASSKAPGQLRNFYGYTF. The CDR3 DNA is TGTGCCAGTAGTAAGGCCCCGGGACAGCTCCGGAACTTTTATGGCTACACCTTC.

About this clone itself: The identical CDR3 is also encoded by other nucleotide sequences in the sample. This chain links TRBV7-9 with TRBJ1-4, with TRBD1 matching over 9 bases. This CDR3 comprises 14 residues. With V trimmed by 5 bases and J by 7 bases, 5 bases remained unmatched. CDR1 and CDR2 (germline): SEHNR, FQNEAQ (reference sequence). CDR3 in DNA: TGTGCCAGCAGCCTTACAGGGGGCATTGAAAAACTGTTTTTT. Encoded protein: CASSLTGGIEKLFF.

The rearrangement uses TRBV9 and TRBJ2-3; 7 nucleotides agree with TRBD2. Germline-derived CDR1 and CDR2 are SGDLS and YYNGEE. CDR3 length: 17 amino acids. The junction had 21 bases not matched to a gene; V was cut back by 4 bases and J by 10 bases. The CDR3 region is CASSPARAGVLSEAQYF. Here the CDR3 DNA reads TGTGCCAGCAGCCCCGCGAGGGCGGGAGTTCTTTCTGAGGCGCAGTATTTT.

The chain has TRBV6-5 and TRBJ2-5; 7 nucleotides align to TRBD2. Germline lookup yields CDR1 MNHEY and CDR2 SVGAGI. This CDR3 has 16 residues. V lost 2 bases to trimming and J lost 1 base; unmatched junction nucleotides: 7. The CDR3 spells CASSYLGSGPQETQYF. In DNA, the CDR3 is TGTGCCAGCAGTTACCTGGGTAGCGGGCCCCAAGAGACCCAGTACTTC.

The chain has TRBV5-6 and TRBJ1-4; D is uncertain. CDR3 length: 15 residues. The V end was cut by 4 bases, the J end by 2 bases, with 12 bases between. Germline CDR1 reads SGHDT; CDR2 reads YYEEEE. DNA for the CDR3: TGTGCCAGCAGCCCTGGGCCCCGTACTAATGAAAAACTGTTTTTT. Protein sequence: CASSPGPRTNEKLFF.

V usage is TRBV4-1 and J usage is TRBJ2-7; D is perhaps TRBD2 (5 bases). CDR1 and CDR2 from the germline V gene are MGHRA and YSYEKL. V lost 1 base to trimming and J lost 0 bases, with 10 bases between them. There are 15 residues in the CDR3. The CDR3 reads CASSQVPGFSYEQYF. CDR3 DNA sequence: TGCGCCAGCAGCCAAGTCCCGGGATTCTCCTACGAGCAGTACTTC.

The chain uses TRBV19 and TRBJ1-1; no firm D call. This CDR3 spans 15 amino acids. The germline V and J ends were trimmed by 3 bases and 1 base, with 12 bases remaining between them. The germline CDR1 and CDR2 sequences are LNHDA and SQIVND (reference sequence). CDR3 region: CASSIFSSENTEAFF. CDR3 sequence (DNA): TGTGCCAGTAGTATCTTCAGCAGTGAGAACACTGAAGCTTTCTTT.

This clone was seen only a few times. This chain links TRBV23-1 with TRBJ2-7, with 9 bases lining up with TRBD1. TRBV23-1 is reported as an ORF; its role is uncertain. V was clipped by 3 bases and J by 4 bases; unmatched bases: 10. The CDR3 length is 16 residues. CDR3 amino acids: CASSHRWGTGWYEQYF. The DNA of the CDR3 is TGCGCCAGCAGTCATCGTTGGGGGACAGGGTGGTACGAGCAGTACTTC.

V and J are TRBV30 and TRBJ1-1; D is possibly TRBD1 (5 bases). Germline V gives CDR1 GTSNPN, CDR2 SVGIG (reference sequence). Deletions cut 2 bases from V and 3 bases from J, with 13 bases between. This CDR3 comprises 14 residues. The CDR3 DNA sequence: TGTGCCTGGAGTAAATTCGGGGGGGACACTGAAGCTTTCTTT. This encodes CAWSKFGGDTEAFF.

The chain couples TRBV5-4 to TRBJ1-3, with 7 bases aligning to TRBD1. The V gene's germline CDR1 is SGHNT and CDR2 YYREEE (reference sequence). V was pared by 5 bases and J by 2 bases, with 10 bases of the junction left unmatched. The CDR3 has 16 residues. The CDR3 DNA reads TGTGCCAGCAGTCATGGGACAGCCACTACTGGAAACACCATATATTTT. This encodes CASSHGTATTGNTIYF.

Comment on this clone: This sample also contains other DNA sequences that code for the same CDR3. The chain's CDR3 is CASSYATDTQYF. The DNA of the CDR3 is TGTGCCAGCAGTTACGCCACAGATACGCAGTATTTT. The chain links TRBV6-6 to TRBJ2-3, with no clear D. The V gene lost 2 bases and the J gene lost 2 bases, with 2 bases spanning the gap. In germline, CDR1 is MNHNY, CDR2 SVGAGI (reference sequence). The CDR3 spans 12 residues.

The chain uses TRBV27 and TRBJ2-5, with 8 bases identical to TRBD2. The V gene end was trimmed by 4 bases and the J gene end by 4 bases; junction bases not matched to a gene: 11. The CDR3 is 16 residues long. Germline V CDR1 and CDR2: MNHEY, SMNVEV (reference sequence). CDR3 in amino acids: CASSSTGTRGPETQYF. The CDR3 coding sequence is TGTGCCAGCAGTTCTACCGGGACTAGGGGTCCAGAGACCCAGTACTTC.

The genes are TRBV27 and TRBJ2-1; 10 bases map to TRBD1. J was trimmed by 5 bases and V by 2 bases; bases with no gene match: 6. Germline assignment: CDR1 MNHEY and CDR2 SMNVEV (reference sequence). The CDR3 length is 16 residues. The CDR3 nucleotides read TGTGCCAGCAGTTTAGCGGGGACAGGGGAAAACAATGAGCAGTTCTTC. Amino acid sequence: CASSLAGTGENNEQFF.

The rearrangement uses TRBV29-1 and TRBJ2-7; 7 bases are a match to TRBD1. V gave up 0 bases and J gave up 1 base; unmatched junction bases: 12. The CDR3 is made up of 17 amino acids. Per germline, CDR1 SQVTM and CDR2 ANQGSEA. CDR3 residues: CSVEDSGTAVTSYEQYF. CDR3 nucleotide sequence: TGCAGCGTTGAAGACAGTGGGACAGCAGTAACTTCCTACGAGCAGTACTTC.

In DNA form, the CDR3 reads TGTGCCAGCAGCTTATCGGTTAGGGGGGGCGAGACCCAGTACTTC. Protein sequence: CASSLSVRGGETQYF. The chain recombines TRBV7-9 with TRBJ2-5; D possibly corresponds to TRBD2 (7 bases). The CDR3 has 15 amino acids. Trimming removed 2 bases at V and 5 bases at J, with 15 bases between. Germline V gene data show CDR1 as SEHNR and CDR2 as FQNEAQ (reference sequence).

This clone was detected once. The genes are TRBV20-1 and TRBJ1-1; 7 bases match TRBD1. Germline V lookup: CDR1 DFQATT, CDR2 SNEGSKA (reference sequence). The CDR3 is 10 residues long. After removal of 7 bases from V and 11 bases from J, the junction contained 7 bases not matched to a gene. CDR3 amino acids: CSGRGGEAFF. The CDR3, as DNA: TGCAGTGGCAGGGGGGGCGAGGCTTTCTTT.

V and J are TRBV7-9 and TRBJ2-1; D may be TRBD2 (5 bases). The V end was cut by 2 bases, the J end by 10 bases, with 9 bases between. The germline V gene encodes CDR1 SEHNR and CDR2 FQNEAQ (reference sequence). CDR3 length equals 12 residues. As DNA, the CDR3 is TGTGCCAGCAGCTTAATGGAGGCCGAGCAGTTCTTC. It encodes CASSLMEAEQFF.

The CDR3 bases are TGCGCCAGCAGCCAAGGGGGCAGCTATGAAAAACTGTTTTTT. This translates into CASSQGGSYEKLFF. This sequence joins TRBV4-3 and TRBJ1-4; tentative D call: TRBD1 (5 bases). The germline CDR1 and CDR2 sequences are LGHNA and YSLEER. V was cut by 1 base and J by 6 bases, with 9 bases left in between. The CDR3 spans 14 residues.

The chain links TRBV30 to TRBJ2-2; 7 nucleotides line up with TRBD2. The CDR3 is 14 residues long. CDR1 is GTSNPN, CDR2 SVGIG, per germline (reference sequence). With V trimmed by 5 bases and J by 4 bases, 7 bases remained unmatched. CDR3 residues: CAWDPGTTTGELFF. CDR3 nucleotide sequence: TGTGCCTGGGATCCCGGGACTACCACCGGGGAGCTGTTTTTT.

V usage is TRBV10-2 and J usage is TRBJ1-1; TRBD1 matches at 7 bases. The V gene end was trimmed by 7 bases and the J gene end by 3 bases; junction bases not matched to a gene: 8. Germline CDR1 is WSHSY and CDR2 is SAAADI. CDR3 length equals 14 residues. DNA of the CDR3: TGCGCCAGCATAACAGGGGTTTTGGACACTGAAGCTTTCTTT. Encoded protein: CASITGVLDTEAFF.

J is TRBJ2-7 and V is TRBV13, with 9 bases that match TRBD2. The CDR3 consists of 15 residues. V was pared by 5 bases and J by 4 bases, with 9 bases of the junction left unmatched. CDR1 is PRHDT, CDR2 FYEKMQ, per germline (reference sequence). CDR3 residues: CASSPSKRGVYEQYF. The DNA for the CDR3 is TGTGCCAGCAGCCCCTCAAAGCGGGGGGTATACGAGCAGTACTTC.

As to this clone: In the same sample, other DNA sequences code for this CDR3. CDR3 sequence reads: CASSHRQGVYEQYF. CDR3 bases: TGCGCCAGCAGCCACCGACAGGGAGTCTACGAGCAGTACTTC. This chain joins TRBV4-1 and TRBJ2-7, with TRBD1 matching 7 bases. The V gene's germline CDR1 is MGHRA and CDR2 YSYEKL. This CDR3 is 14 amino acids long. V was clipped by 3 bases and J by 3 bases; unmatched bases: 5.

The chain recombines TRBV7-9 with TRBJ2-3; no clear D gene. Germline-derived CDR1 and CDR2 are SEHNR and FQNEAQ (reference sequence). This CDR3 comprises 12 residues. The V end lost 4 bases, the J end lost 4 bases, and 6 bases lay between the germline ends. CDR3 nucleotides: TGTGCCAGCAGCTCAACGGCAGATACGCAGTATTTT. It specifies CASSSTADTQYF.

The chain carries TRBV2 and TRBJ2-5, with unresolved D. CDR1 is SNHLY, CDR2 FYNNEI, per germline. V lost 5 bases, J lost 5 bases, and 24 bases lay in between. There are 17 residues in the CDR3. This CDR3 is CASSTSNGPLSSETQYF. As DNA, the CDR3 is TGTGCCAGCAGTACATCCAATGGACCGCTCAGTTCGGAGACCCAGTACTTC.

The chain uses TRBV15 and TRBJ2-5; D call uncertain. The CDR3 runs to 15 residues. The V gene's germline CDR1 is LNHNV and CDR2 YYDKDF (reference sequence). V was cut by 0 bases and J by 0 bases, with 8 bases left in between. CDR3 sequence: CATSREGHDQETQYF. DNA for the CDR3: TGTGCCACCAGCAGAGAAGGTCATGACCAAGAGACCCAGTACTTC.

The rearrangement links TRBV5-6 to TRBJ2-3; the match to TRBD2 covers 9 bases. V lost 3 bases, J lost 2 bases, and 7 bases stayed unmatched. This CDR3 spans 16 amino acids. Germline CDR1 is SGHDT and CDR2 is YYEEEE. CDR3 DNA: TGTGCCAGCAGCTCCCTAGCGGGAATATTCACAGATACGCAGTATTTT. It yields the protein CASSSLAGIFTDTQYF.

The chain is built from TRBV6-6 and TRBJ1-1; 9 bases line up with TRBD1. This CDR3 has 13 amino acids. Germline CDR1 and CDR2: MNHNY and SVGAGI (reference sequence). The DNA of the CDR3 is TGTGCTACGATGAGGGACAGGGAGACTGAAGCTTTCTTT. Protein: CATMRDRETEAFF.

The chain joins TRBV5-1 to TRBJ2-2; 8 bases match TRBD2. This CDR3 has 15 residues. Germline trimming cut 2 bases from V and 6 bases from J; bases unmatched to any gene: 6. Germline V gene lookup returns CDR1 SGHRS and CDR2 YFSETQ. The CDR3 nucleotides read TGCGCCAGCAGCTTTGGAGCGGGAGCAGCCGGGGAGCTGTTTTTT. Translation gives CASSFGAGAAGELFF.

The chain joins TRBV19 to TRBJ1-1; D may be TRBD1 (5 bases). The CDR3 has 16 residues. The germline V and J ends were trimmed by 6 bases and 6 bases, with 23 bases remaining between them. The V gene's germline CDR1 is LNHDA and CDR2 SQIVND (reference sequence). CDR3 protein: CASSPGTEDGKAEAFF. The CDR3 coding sequence is TGTGCCAGTAGCCCCGGGACGGAGGACGGCAAGGCTGAAGCTTTCTTT.